This TCR beta chain comes out of a study of T-cell reconstitution after alpha-beta-depleted transplantation in children. Whole-study findings and limits: Among T cells one year after transplant, newly produced cells accounted for most counts and diversity. TCRbeta diversity was high at day 60 in some patients (a result of surviving recipient T cells and thymic progenitors). Reportedly, only several hundred clones from non-depleted graft cells drove alpha-beta T-cell counts at about two months.

This clonotype was seen a few times. Its target is unknown. Unique molecular identifiers were built into the TCRbeta library. Via MiXCR, TCRdb re-called the PCR reads, giving one row per CDR3 protein. The sample holds 4,000 to 6,000 distinct CDR3 sequences, roughly 24% seen once. Trimming left V 4 bases short and J 7 bases short, with 14 bases between. Germline values: CDR1 SGHVS, CDR2 FNYEAQ. This CDR3 is 14 amino acids long. This chain links TRBV7-6 with TRBJ2-1; D possibly matches TRBD1 or TRBD2 (5 bases each). Sequenced here: PBMCs, mostly from graft donor cells, sampled 60 days after TCRalphabeta/CD19-depleted stem cell transplant. The receptor was isolated from a male patient aged 2 to 9 who had a stem cell transplant for acute lymphoblastic leukemia, so the T cells may come from the graft donor. CDR3 sequence: CASSSGGAGNEQFF. The DNA of the CDR3 is TGTGCCAGCAGCTCTGGGGGAGCAGGGAATGAGCAGTTCTTC.